This T cell receptor beta chain was profiled in a study of blood T cell repertoires in COVID-19. Turning to the study itself: COVID-19 samples collected from the United States, Italy and Spain covered acute and convalescent phases.

The CDR3 has 14 amino acids. CDR1 and CDR2 (germline): KGHSH, LQKENI. The V gene lost 3 bases and the J gene lost 7 bases, with 15 bases spanning the gap. Repertoires were generated with immunoSEQ multiplex PCR, while TCRdb's copy carries only in-frame clones and drops some. This sample has about 160,000 clones, with roughly 90% found just once. Patients in Seattle were enrolled during active infection, then followed longitudinally. The receptor was isolated from a man aged 30 to 45 with COVID-19, enrolled during active disease. Sequences were obtained from peripheral blood. The chain uses TRBV18 and TRBJ1-2, with a possible D match to TRBD1 (5 bases). CDR3 sequence (DNA): TGTGCCAGCTCACCCCAGGGTGGTCGAGGTGGCTACACCTTC. It specifies CASSPQGGRGGYTF.